This TCR beta chain is from a study of cytomegalovirus exposure and HLA in healthy donors (dated by TCRdb to 2017 to 2019). Broadly, across the study: An earlier analysis of more than 550 of the donors reported under 300 Gb of sequence data and around 100 million unique TCR beta sequences obtained from 180 million or so T cells. A later genetic analysis used genome-wide SNP genotypes for about 60% of the roughly 670 donors, treating that subset as a discovery cohort. To decide whether each TCR beta V gene segment behaved as functional or pseudogenic, an earlier analysis of some 540 of the donors relied on high-throughput TCR beta sequencing. Rather than using new phenotypic data, the later analysis identified candidate immune exposures from TCR beta sequences and from how often those sequences occurred across donors. On average, over 200,000 unique TCR beta nucleotide sequences were sequenced per donor among 300 to 500 genotyped donors of the cohort, with 15% to 20% of those sequences being non-productive. To predict cytomegalovirus infection status, the study combined high-throughput TCR immunosequencing, statistical association of individual TCRs with disease status, and machine learning. An early release covering roughly 600 HLA-typed donors comprised 300 to 350 gigabases of sequencing data and some 79 million unique TCR sequences. Donor age, sex, ethnicity and CMV serostatus were compiled together with the repertoire data. The study aimed to test whether signatures of past pathogen exposure could be identified by cataloging public T cell receptors. Both class I and class II loci were covered by HLA typing, at four-digit resolution. All discovery cohort repertoires had been generated on a single sequencing platform. Because of strong linkage in the cohort, five DR-DQ haplotypes were treated as single units for association and clustering. A later analysis re-analyzed previously published TCR beta repertoires from approximately 670 donors and added high-resolution HLA genotyping to study TCR occurrence patterns. The number of typed donors differed by locus: about 629-630 for A, B, C, DRB1 and DQB1; about 520 for DQA1; 606 for DPA1; and 400 to 480 for DPB1. In addition to the first cohort of 666 subjects, a separate validation cohort of approximately 120 different subjects was used. The genetic ancestry cluster associated with self-reported Caucasian donors included around 76% of the roughly 390 genotyped donors. The T cell repertoires of several hundred subjects were profiled by immunosequencing and related to cytomegalovirus serostatus.

The study at large found these results: Immune exposure information for the cohort was limited to CMV serostatus. Linkage disequilibrium might explain the correlated functional status among segregating V segments, but an unknown experimental factor could not be excluded. In vitro tests confirmed that a few of the cytomegalovirus-associated TCR beta chains recognize cytomegalovirus antigens. It was suggested by the authors that the approach could potentially be generalized to other disease states and immunological phenotypes. A later analysis reported that several top co-occurrence clusters appeared linked to parvovirus B19, influenza, CMV and Epstein-Barr virus. Across donors, most TCR sequences were observed very rarely, whereas some public TCRs were present in many individuals. Broadly in line with IMGT annotations, most TCR beta V segments showed up in productive rearrangements about 90% or about 30% of the time in an earlier analysis of 450 to 750 of the donors. A later analysis associated about 17,000 TCR beta sequences with specific HLA alleles at a false discovery rate of 0.05. HLA typing was unavailable for some donors at each locus, so association tests used only the typed subset. Because counts were too low, fewer than 20 rarely observed V segments, including chromosome 9 orphons, were excluded from the earlier analysis of 500 to 700 of the donors. Some IMGT-functional V segments, including TRBV6-2 and TRBV6-3, could not be told apart with the 87-base-pair reads, so those segments were excluded. Only TCR beta chains were sequenced in this cohort, and the absence of alpha or paired-chain data limited detectable features. A group of highly shared sequence variants was considered likely to be a technical artifact of the sequencing pipeline. In the study, some 160 TCR beta chains were listed as associated with cytomegalovirus. A later analysis found that HLA-associated TCR beta chains were more clonally expanded and had lower generation probabilities than equally common non-associated chains. A later genetic analysis associated a missense DCLRE1C variant with V-gene and J-gene trimming of TCR beta chains, and an independent cohort replicated the association. Assigning TCR associations to individual alleles was difficult when HLA alleles, especially DR and DQ, strongly co-occurred. According to a later analysis, TCR association rates differed among HLA loci, with DRB1 alleles showing the most associated TCRs and HLA-C alleles showing the fewest. According to a later genetic analysis, donors in an Asian-associated ancestry cluster had fewer N-insertions in productive TCRs than the approximately 690-donor mean. Presence/absence analyses assumed roughly uniform sequencing depth across donors, an assumption that may not hold. A further reported finding was that TCR beta sequences accurately predicted the HLA-A and HLA-B alleles for most subjects in the first cohort. The classifier was reported to diagnose cytomegalovirus status with high specificity and sensitivity in both the original and validation cohorts. Most CMV-associated TCR beta chains appeared to be HLA-restricted in a later analysis, and the HLA associations seemed to be driven largely by CMV exposure.

The CDR1 and CDR2 encoded by the germline V gene are SGHTA and FQGNSA. The CDR3 numbers 14 residues from cysteine through phenylalanine. The retained sequence is limited to the CDR3, 42 bases, with the frame set at the first base. V is clipped by 4 bases and J by 6 bases, and the sequence between their germline boundaries is 13 bases long. With regard to this clone: Its specific antigen is unknown. No base quality information exists; no much larger clone differs at one position.

The cohort consisted of 600 to 700 healthy bone marrow donors. At the time of sampling, all cohort members were nominally healthy, though unrecorded immune exposures were likely present. CMV serostatus was positive for roughly 290 and negative for about 55% of the roughly 670 cohort members, and was not recorded for this donor. Every donor gave a peripheral blood sample, and the peripheral blood mononuclear cells from that sample were used for TCR beta sequencing. The Qiagen DNeasy Blood Extraction Kit was used to extract genomic DNA from the blood cell samples. Library prep was done by the immunoSEQ multiplex PCR assay. For the multiplex PCR, a mixture combining 60 forward primers for TCR Vbeta segments and 13 reverse primers for TCR Jbeta segments was used. The CDR3 region of rearranged TCR beta genes was amplified from genomic DNA with a multiplex PCR assay. On the Illumina HiSeq System, the amplified TCR beta libraries were sequenced as 87-base-pair reads. The original pipeline was this. A later analysis counted about 80 million unique TCR beta chains across the 640 or so repertoires, and 9.5 million to 11 million of these chains were shared by at least two donors. A nearest-neighbor algorithm error-corrected the raw reads and collapsed the reads into unique sequences, merging closely related sequences to remove PCR and sequencing errors. To assign V, D and J gene segments, CDR3 sequences were aligned to IMGT reference sequences. For a sequence to be retained, a match of at least six nucleotides to both a V gene segment and a J gene segment was required. A rearrangement counted as productive if the CDR3 had no stop codons and remained in frame with V and J, and every other rearrangement counted as non-productive. CDR3 was defined by IMGT convention, running from the second conserved V-encoded cysteine to the conserved J-encoded phenylalanine. The earlier analysis of approximately 500 of the donors excluded sequences that lacked an unambiguous match to a single V gene segment. In an earlier analysis of 587 of the donors, a V segment was called functional when productive rearrangements were above 56.7%, and segregating when the standard deviation between donors exceeded 5%. A statistical classification framework was built to diagnose cytomegalovirus status from the catalog of TCR beta chain sequences. V and J gene assignment, in a later analysis, came from comparing TCR nucleotide sequences with IMGT/GENE-DB human TR gene sequences. Using the TCRdist pipeline, a later analysis assigned CDR3 sequences along with most-parsimonious VDJ recombination scenarios. In a later analysis, each TCR beta chain was defined by its CDR3 amino acid sequence together with its V-gene family, and reads without a unique V-gene family were excluded. In a later analysis, 550 to 650 highly shared, low-generation-probability nucleotide sequences were removed to address suspected cross-contamination and a sequencing artifact. In a later analysis, a clonal expansion index for each public chain was calculated from normalized within-repertoire ranks of inferred template counts. Generation probabilities in a later analysis came from a VDJ recombination model fitted to out-of-frame rearrangements, and those results were checked against IGoR. Hypergeometric tests were used in a later analysis to score TCR-TCR, TCR-HLA and TCR-CMV co-occurrence, with a repertoire-size bias correction applied to the TCR pairs. False discovery rates were estimated in a later analysis by permuting HLA or CMV assignments 20 times. In a later analysis, co-occurring TCRs were grouped using DBSCAN, with TCRdist sequence similarity added in when clustering inside HLA-allele-positive subsets. For co-occurrence clustering, repertoires with fewer than 30,000 or more than 120,000 public chains were excluded, along with 5 or 6 repertoires with anomalous nucleotide sharing. TCRdb re-hosts the immuneACCESS table, in-frame sequences only. Its copies lack some clones; in the studies checked, an unresolved V gene accounts for under half of them, and the cause for the rest is not known. Clonal size and the V and J genes are those of that table, whereas D and trimming came from the DNA. The sample profile shows over 200,000 clones; roughly 84% of them were found once. The ten top clones hold roughly 1.3% of the sample.

The clonotype was recovered from a human donor in good health. The specimen sequenced was PBMCs. In this chain, TRBV7-2 is recombined with TRBJ1-5; too little of a D gene remains to name it. The CDR3 region reads CASSSPGLGQPQHF. The DNA sequence is given as TGTGCCAGCAGCTCCCCAGGTTTGGGTCAGCCCCAGCATTTT.